The entry below describes one T cell receptor (beta chain). This receptor's antigen is unknown. Base-call qualities are not available, and no considerably larger clone is one nucleotide away. Using the deep immunoSEQ assay, multiplex PCR amplified TCR CDR3 regions from genomic DNA. Genomic DNA extracted from each cell subset was distributed evenly over all wells of several immunoSEQ 96-well plates, and each plate served as one replicate. Each replicate PCR for sorted subsets received roughly 0.2 ug genomic DNA, equal to 30,000 or so T cell genomes. The purified libraries were quantified using a Qubit 3.0 fluorometer, sized with a Bioanalyzer 2100, and then quantified again using the KAPA Library Quantification kit. Every immunoSEQ 96-well plate was sequenced on a dedicated single-read 150-cycle Illumina NextSeq 550 flow cell. In the authors' own workflow: Because the immunoSEQ output held only junctional sequences and lacked quality scores, the filtering could not match the filtering applied to full-length reads. Sequences were annotated with PyIR, a Python wrapper for IgBLAST v1.9, using IMGT germline references to assign V/J genes and CDR3. Reads with weak V/J assignments (E-value above 1e-6), missing CDR3, stop codons, out-of-frame junctions, or ambiguous translated residues were removed. V3J clonotypes were defined as sequences sharing an identical inferred V gene, J gene, and CDR3 amino acid sequence. The percentage overlap between two repertoires was calculated by dividing the number of shared unique clonotypes by the size of the smaller repertoire. RTK rarefaction, the Chao1 estimator, and Recon v2.1 estimates of unobserved clonotypes were used to assess repertoire richness. Generation probabilities were computed with OLGA for all TCRbeta clonotypes obtained by the gDNA method from several donors. TCRdb limited this immuneACCESS table to in-frame rearrangements with V and J called. A share of clones is missing; checked studies link under half to unresolved V genes, and the rest is unexplained. V and J calls and clone size come straight from that table; D and trimming were deduced from the DNA. This sample is represented by a few million clones; under 97% of them were singletons. Approximately 0.13% of the sample lies in the top ten.

The donors were healthy, HIV-negative adults with no recently reported acute infections or vaccinations. Every donor was a Caucasian adult living in Nashville, Tennessee, USA. CD4+ T cells were enriched by magnetic negative selection; naive cells were then positively selected on CD45RA, and the negative fraction formed the memory subset. Blood was obtained by leukapheresis, after which PBMCs were separated by Ficoll-Histopaque density gradient centrifugation and cryopreserved in liquid nitrogen vapor phase. Analytical flow cytometry was used to check the purity and quantity of each magnetically sorted T cell population. Genomic DNA was isolated from each sorted fraction and quantified by UV absorbance on a Nanodrop 2000c. These data are taken from a study of shared clonotypes between healthy human individuals (dated by TCRdb to 2019 to 2021). With respect to the entire study: The cohort comprised a couple of women and a few men aged 18 to 49 years. Per donor, three plates each were used for CD4 naive and CD4 memory, two for CD8 naive, and one for CD8 memory. The study deeply sequenced blood TCR repertoires of several healthy adults to estimate repertoire size and the extent of clonotype sharing between individuals. To increase sequencing depth and limit assay-specific biases, TCR repertoire library preparation and sequencing were carried out by different laboratories using diverse techniques. Each donor's leukapheresis produced roughly between roughly 0.85 and 9.5 billion PBMCs.

General findings and caveats noted by the study authors: Naive subsets generally had larger estimated clonotype richness than memory subsets did. Even with the large sequencing depth, rarefaction of the sorted-subset datasets indicated that sequencing was incomplete. Sharing across a few donors was observed for approximately 5% of naive CD4, over 3% of naive CD8, 2% to 2.5% of memory CD4, and about 0.4% of memory CD8 clonotypes. Because the study included only a small number of donors, the genetic and exposure-history diversity represented was limited. Higher generation probabilities were observed for clonotypes shared by all four sorted-subset donors than for non-shared clonotypes. Pairwise subsampling led to the expectation that sequencing depth would affect the degree of clonotype sharing among donors. Sampling was restricted to blood, and TCR repertoires in tissue are likely to differ from TCR repertoires in blood.

The specimen was naive CD4+ T cells sorted from blood. Per the publication, the cell subset or site label means: CD45RA+ positively selected. The receptor comes from a man younger than 35 in good health.

The CDR3 is CASSGTAKREKLFF. The DNA sequence reads TGTGCCAGCAGCGGGACAGCCAAGAGGGAAAAACTGTTTTTT. The rearrangement joined TRBV27 to TRBJ1-4, and TRBD1 aligns with 7 junction nucleotides. CDR1 MNHEY and CDR2 SMNVEV are derived from the germline V gene (reference sequence). V is pruned by 6 bases and J by 8 bases, leaving 9 bases of the junction without a gene match. Reading from cysteine to phenylalanine, the CDR3 counts 14 amino acids. Only the CDR3 DNA stays, 42 bases, in frame from base 1.